Below, one TCR beta chain is given with its context. Its specificity is not known. The sample originates from a study of cytomegalovirus exposure and HLA in healthy donors. Study results and limitations: Later analysis placed DRB1 highest and HLA-C lowest in TCR association rates, which differed by HLA locus.

This CDR3 is built from 16 residues. The germline V gene encodes CDR1 MDHEN and CDR2 SYDVKM. V lost 0 bases, J lost 2 bases, and 11 bases lay in between. In the PCR, 60 Vbeta and 13 Jbeta primers were used. Measured with immunoSEQ multiplex PCR; TCRdb has only the in-frame clones, and not every one. The table has 99,000 or so clones, roughly four fifths seen once. The genes are TRBV28 and TRBJ1-3; D is unclear. The sequenced sample was PBMCs. The receptor's source is a female donor in good health and CMV-seropositive. In DNA, the CDR3 is TGTGCCAGCAGTTTATGGGTCGGTCCCCCTGGAAACACCATATATTTT. Protein product: CASSLWVGPPGNTIYF.